This note documents a single T cell receptor (beta chain) sequence. This clone was detected only a few times. Its antigen has not been determined. No much larger clone is present one base from it, and per-base qualities are unavailable. The sample belongs to a study of CD8+ T cells in alopecia areata (dated by TCRdb to the late 2010s). As for the study more broadly: Treated patients were enrolled in an open-label pilot trial of oral tofacitinib at 5 to 10 mg twice daily for moderate-to-severe alopecia areata. Tofacitinib was given for 6 to 18 months, followed by 6 months of follow-up off drug to assess delayed response and recurrence. High-throughput TCRbeta sequencing was used to examine T cell clonal expansion in alopecia areata in both the C3H/HeJ mouse model and human patients. Human TCRbeta sequencing covered scalp tissue and sorted CD4+ and CD8+ peripheral blood T cells from patchy and totalis/universalis alopecia areata patients and healthy controls. Patients on tofacitinib were biopsied at baseline and after 4 and 24 weeks of treatment, and several of the patients also had a later scalp biopsy. Scalp clonality was compared across normal scalp (n=4), patchy alopecia areata scalp (n=8), and alopecia totalis/universalis scalp (n=8). RNA was obtained with the PAXgene miRNA kit for fixed scalp, the miRNeasy kit for PBMCs, and the RNeasy kit for mouse skin. TCRbeta CDR3 regions were amplified by immunoSEQ multiplex PCR using 35 Vbeta forward and 13 Jbeta reverse primers.

The library was prepared using the immunoSEQ multiplex PCR assay. RNA was extracted from all samples and reverse transcribed into cDNA, which served as template for TCR sequencing. SuperScript III was used to make first-strand cDNA, primed with a 2:1 mix of oligo-dT and random hexamers. A synthetic immune receptor repertoire was used to measure amplification bias, and any remaining bias was corrected computationally. The original methods were these. Raw reads were preprocessed to remove errors, and CDR3 was defined by IMGT conventions from the conserved cysteine to phenylalanine. Clonality was computed as 1 minus the Shannon entropy, with the entropy normalized by log2 of the number of productive unique TCRs. Whether scalp clones were CD4 or CD8 was inferred by matching scalp TCRbeta sequences against CD4 and CD8 repertoires sorted from blood. The table comes from immuneACCESS by way of TCRdb, which keeps in-frame sequences with V and J called. Part of the clones is missing from these tables; in studies checked, under half for an unresolved V gene and the rest for unknown reasons. V and J calls and clone size come straight from that table; D and trimming were deduced from the DNA. The sample table contains around 14,000 clones; only one count was recorded for 55% to 70% of them. The ten largest account for around 9.9% of the sample.

Reading the label with the study, this specimen's time point is: baseline before oral tofacitinib. Lesional scalp punch biopsies and peripheral blood were obtained from alopecia areata patients. Human scalp biopsies went straight into PAXgene tissue containers for immediate fixation. Results and caveats for the whole study, not just this receptor: Unlike mouse skin, where gammadelta T cells dominate, normal human skin contains resident alphabeta T cells that get sequenced too, which complicates analysis of the scalp TCR repertoire. Shared TCR sequences between patients were less evident than in mice, which may be partly attributable to HLA diversity in the patient population. Compared with normal scalp, lesional scalp had higher clonality and more expanded CD8+ clones, particularly in alopecia totalis/universalis, a pattern that suggests antigenic drive.

This sequence originates from a human donor with alopecia areata. Sequencing was performed on skin, taken at week 0.

The CDR3 protein is CASSPPSGALSTGELFF. In nucleotides, the sequence is TGTGCCAGCAGTCCTCCAAGCGGGGCCTTGAGTACCGGGGAGCTGTTTTTT. The chain uses TRBV5-4 and TRBJ2-2; 7 central bases correspond to TRBD2. The germline V gene (reference sequence) gives CDR1 as SGHNT and CDR2 as YYREEE. V is trimmed back by 5 bases and J by 5 bases, and the junction contains 15 bases that no gene match accounts for. The CDR3 numbers 17 residues from cysteine through phenylalanine. The DNA shown is the 51-base CDR3, in frame from base 1.